This TCR beta chain was identified during a study of monozygotic twins with inflammatory bowel disease. Each of TCRalpha and TCRbeta cDNA went through two nested PCRs, lasting around 15 and 10 cycles. Following a re-call of the 5' RACE reads, TCRdb has one entry per CDR3 protein and lacks DNA. This repertoire includes about 210,000 distinct CDR3 sequences. CDR1 LNHNV and CDR2 YYDKDF come from the germline V gene (reference sequence). The CDR3 extends over 14 amino acids. This TCR was sampled from a human donor with ulcerative colitis or Crohn's disease, or a healthy co-twin of an affected twin (not recorded which). Sequences were obtained from blood. The chain links TRBV15 to TRBJ1-1; the TCRdb D gene call, TRBD1, has no DNA to confirm it. CDR3 loop: CATSREGKGTEAFF.